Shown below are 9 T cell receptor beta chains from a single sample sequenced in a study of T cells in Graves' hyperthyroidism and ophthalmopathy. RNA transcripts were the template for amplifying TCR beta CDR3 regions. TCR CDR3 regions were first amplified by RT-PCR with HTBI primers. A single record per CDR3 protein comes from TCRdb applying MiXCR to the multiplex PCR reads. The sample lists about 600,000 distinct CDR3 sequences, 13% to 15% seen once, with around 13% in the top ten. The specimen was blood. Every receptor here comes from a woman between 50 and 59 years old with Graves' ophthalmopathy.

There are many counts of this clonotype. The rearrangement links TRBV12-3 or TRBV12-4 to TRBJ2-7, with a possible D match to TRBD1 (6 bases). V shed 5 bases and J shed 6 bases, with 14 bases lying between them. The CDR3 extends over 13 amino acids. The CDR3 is CASSPLRGGEQYF. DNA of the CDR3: TGTGCCAGCAGTCCTCTCAGGGGTGGCGAGCAGTACTTC.

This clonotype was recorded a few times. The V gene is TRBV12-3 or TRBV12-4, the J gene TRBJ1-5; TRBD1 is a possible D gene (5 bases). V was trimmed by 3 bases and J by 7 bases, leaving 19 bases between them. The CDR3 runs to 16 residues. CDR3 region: CASSFSPDRVRQPQHF. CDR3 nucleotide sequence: TGTGCCAGCAGTTTTTCCCCCGACAGAGTACGGCAGCCCCAGCATTTT.

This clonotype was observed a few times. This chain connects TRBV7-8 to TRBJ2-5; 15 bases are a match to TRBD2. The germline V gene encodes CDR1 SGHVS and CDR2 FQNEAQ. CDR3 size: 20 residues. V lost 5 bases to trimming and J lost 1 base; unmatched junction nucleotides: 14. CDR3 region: CASSRVFAGLAGGGQETQYF. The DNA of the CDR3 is TGTGCCAGCAGCCGAGTTTTTGCGGGACTAGCGGGAGGAGGCCAAGAGACCCAGTACTTC. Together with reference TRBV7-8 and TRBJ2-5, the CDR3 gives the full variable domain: GAGVSQSPRYKVAKRGQDVALRCDPISGHVSLFWYQQALGQGPEFLTYFQNEAQLDKSGLPSDRFFAERPEGSVSTLKIQRTQQEDSAVYLCASSRVFAGLAGGGQETQYFGPGTRLLVL.

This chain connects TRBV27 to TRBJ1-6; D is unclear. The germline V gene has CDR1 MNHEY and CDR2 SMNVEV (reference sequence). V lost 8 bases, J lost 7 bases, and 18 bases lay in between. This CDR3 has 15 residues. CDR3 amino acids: CASQKSLPMNSPLHF. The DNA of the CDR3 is TGTGCCAGCCAGAAGTCCTTGCCTATGAATTCACCCCTCCACTTT.

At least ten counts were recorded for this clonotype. The DNA of the CDR3 is TGTGCCAGCAGTTTATGGAAGGGACAGCCATCCTACGAGCAGTACTTC. Its translation: CASSLWKGQPSYEQYF. The gene calls are TRBV27 and TRBJ2-7; 7 nucleotides agree with TRBD1. V lost 1 base, J lost 1 base, and 7 bases stayed unmatched. The CDR3 runs to 16 residues. From germline, CDR1 is MNHEY and CDR2 SMNVEV (reference sequence).

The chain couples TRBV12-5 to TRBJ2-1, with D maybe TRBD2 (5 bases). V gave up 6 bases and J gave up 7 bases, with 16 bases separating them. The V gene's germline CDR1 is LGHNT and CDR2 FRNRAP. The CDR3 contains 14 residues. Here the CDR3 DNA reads TGTGCTAGTGGGCAACTAGTGGTTAAGAATGAGCAGTTCTTC. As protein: CASGQLVVKNEQFF.

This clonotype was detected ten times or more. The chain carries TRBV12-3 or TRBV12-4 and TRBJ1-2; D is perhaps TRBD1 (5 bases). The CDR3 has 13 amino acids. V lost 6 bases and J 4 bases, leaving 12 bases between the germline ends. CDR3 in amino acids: CASRLGVSYGYTF. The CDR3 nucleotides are TGTGCCAGCAGGCTAGGGGTTAGCTATGGCTACACCTTC.

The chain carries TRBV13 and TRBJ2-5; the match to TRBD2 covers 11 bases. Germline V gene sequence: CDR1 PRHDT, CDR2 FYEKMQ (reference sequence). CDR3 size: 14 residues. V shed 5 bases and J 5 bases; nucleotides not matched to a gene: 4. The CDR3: CASSTSGSWETQYF. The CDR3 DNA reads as TGTGCCAGCAGCACTAGCGGGAGCTGGGAGACCCAGTACTTC.

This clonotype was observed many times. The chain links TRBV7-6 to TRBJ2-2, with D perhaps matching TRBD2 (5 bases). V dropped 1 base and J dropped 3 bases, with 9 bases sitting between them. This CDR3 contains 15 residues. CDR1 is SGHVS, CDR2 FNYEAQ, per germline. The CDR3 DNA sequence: TGTGCCAGCAGCTTAGGGTACGGGGACACCGGGGAGCTGTTTTTT. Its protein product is CASSLGYGDTGELFF.